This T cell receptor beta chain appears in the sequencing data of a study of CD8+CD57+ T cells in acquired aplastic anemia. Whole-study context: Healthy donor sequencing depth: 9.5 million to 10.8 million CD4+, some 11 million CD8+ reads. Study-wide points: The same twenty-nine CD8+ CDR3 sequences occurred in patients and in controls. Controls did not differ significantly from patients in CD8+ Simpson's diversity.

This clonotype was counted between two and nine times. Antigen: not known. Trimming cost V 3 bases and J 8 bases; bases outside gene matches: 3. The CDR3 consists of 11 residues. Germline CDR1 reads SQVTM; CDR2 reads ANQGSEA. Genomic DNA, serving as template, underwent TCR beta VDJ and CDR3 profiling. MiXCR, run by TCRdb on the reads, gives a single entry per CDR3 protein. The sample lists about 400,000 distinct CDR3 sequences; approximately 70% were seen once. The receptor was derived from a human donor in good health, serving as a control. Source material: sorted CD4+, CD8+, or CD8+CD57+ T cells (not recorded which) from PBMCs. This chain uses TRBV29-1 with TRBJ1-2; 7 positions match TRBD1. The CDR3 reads CSVEPDRGYTF. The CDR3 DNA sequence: TGCAGCGTTGAGCCGGACAGGGGCTACACCTTC.